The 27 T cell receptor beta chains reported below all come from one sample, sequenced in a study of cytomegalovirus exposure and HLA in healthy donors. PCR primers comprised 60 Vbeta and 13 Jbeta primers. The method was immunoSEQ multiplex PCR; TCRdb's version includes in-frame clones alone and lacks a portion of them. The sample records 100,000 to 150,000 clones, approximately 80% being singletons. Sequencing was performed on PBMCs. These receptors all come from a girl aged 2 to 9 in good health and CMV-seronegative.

The CDR3 DNA sequence: TGTGCCAGTACCCGAGACAGACGCGTGACGACTGAAGCTTTCTTT. Residues: CASTRDRRVTTEAFF. The J gene is TRBJ1-1, the V gene TRBV19, with D tentatively TRBD1 (5 bases). Germline lookup yields CDR1 LNHDA and CDR2 SQIVND (reference sequence). V lost 7 bases and J 5 bases, leaving 20 bases between the germline ends. This CDR3 spans 15 amino acids.

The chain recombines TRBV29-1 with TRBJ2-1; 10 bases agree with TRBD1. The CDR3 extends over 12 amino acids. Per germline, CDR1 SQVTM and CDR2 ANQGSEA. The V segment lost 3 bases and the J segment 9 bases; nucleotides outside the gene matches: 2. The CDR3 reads CSVEGQGIEQFF. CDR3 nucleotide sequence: TGCAGCGTTGAGGGACAGGGGATTGAGCAGTTCTTC.

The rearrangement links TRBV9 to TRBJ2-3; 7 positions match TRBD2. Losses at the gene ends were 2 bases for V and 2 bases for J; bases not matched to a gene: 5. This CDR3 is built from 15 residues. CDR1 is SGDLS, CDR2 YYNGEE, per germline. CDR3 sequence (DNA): TGTGCCAGCAGCGTCTCAGCGGGGATCACAGATACGCAGTATTTT. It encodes CASSVSAGITDTQYF.

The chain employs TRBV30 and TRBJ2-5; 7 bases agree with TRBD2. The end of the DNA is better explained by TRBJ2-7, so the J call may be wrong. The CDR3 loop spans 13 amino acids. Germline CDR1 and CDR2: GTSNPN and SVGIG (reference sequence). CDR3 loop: CAWSIGGGYEQYF. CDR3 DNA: TGTGCCTGGAGTATCGGCGGGGGTTACGAGCAGTACTTC.

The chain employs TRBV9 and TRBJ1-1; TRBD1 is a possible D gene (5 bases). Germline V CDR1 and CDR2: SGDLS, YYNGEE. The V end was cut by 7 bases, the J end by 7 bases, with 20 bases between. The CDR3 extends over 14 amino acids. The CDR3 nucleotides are TGTGCCAGCGCCGCCGCCCAGGGTAATATTGAAGCTTTCTTT. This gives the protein CASAAAQGNIEAFF.

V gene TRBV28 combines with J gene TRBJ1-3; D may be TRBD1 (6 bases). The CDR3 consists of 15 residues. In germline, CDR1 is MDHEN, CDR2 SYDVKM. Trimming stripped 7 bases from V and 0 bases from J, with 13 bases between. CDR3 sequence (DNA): TGTGCCAGCACTCCCAGGGGCTTCTCTGGAAACACCATATATTTT. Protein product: CASTPRGFSGNTIYF.

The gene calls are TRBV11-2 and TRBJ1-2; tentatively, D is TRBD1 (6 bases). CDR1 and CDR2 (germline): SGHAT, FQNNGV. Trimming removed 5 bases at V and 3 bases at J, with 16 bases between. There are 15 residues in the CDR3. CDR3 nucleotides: TGTGCCAGCAGCCCGAACAGGGCGCATGACTATGGCTACACCTTC. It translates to CASSPNRAHDYGYTF.

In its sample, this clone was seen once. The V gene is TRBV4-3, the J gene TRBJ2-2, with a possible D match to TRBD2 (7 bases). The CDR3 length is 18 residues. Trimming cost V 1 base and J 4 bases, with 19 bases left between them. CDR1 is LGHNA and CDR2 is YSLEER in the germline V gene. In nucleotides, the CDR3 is TGCGCCAGCAGCCAAGGTCACGAGGGGGGGGCCGTCACCGGGGAGCTGTTTTTT. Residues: CASSQGHEGGAVTGELFF.

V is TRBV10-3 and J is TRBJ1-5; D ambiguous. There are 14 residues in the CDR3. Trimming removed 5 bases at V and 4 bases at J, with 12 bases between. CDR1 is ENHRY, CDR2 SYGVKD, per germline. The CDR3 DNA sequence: TGTGCCATCAGTTTATCTTCGGGTAATCAGCCCCAGCATTTT. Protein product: CAISLSSGNQPQHF.

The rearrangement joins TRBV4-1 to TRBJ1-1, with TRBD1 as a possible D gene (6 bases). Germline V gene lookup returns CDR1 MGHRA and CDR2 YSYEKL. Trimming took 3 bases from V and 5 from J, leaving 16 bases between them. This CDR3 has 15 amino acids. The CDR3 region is CASSHPSRGKTEAFF. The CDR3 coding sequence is TGCGCCAGCAGCCACCCATCCAGGGGAAAGACTGAAGCTTTCTTT.

For the CDR3, the DNA is TGTGCCAGCAGTTTGCGACAGGGGGTGCCCAATCAGCCCCAGCATTTT. Its translation: CASSLRQGVPNQPQHF. The chain combines TRBV27 with TRBJ1-5; 9 positions agree with TRBD1. The germline gives CDR1 MNHEY, CDR2 SMNVEV (reference sequence). The CDR3 runs 16 residues. The V and J ends lost 3 bases and 3 bases, in that order; junction bases with no gene match: 6.

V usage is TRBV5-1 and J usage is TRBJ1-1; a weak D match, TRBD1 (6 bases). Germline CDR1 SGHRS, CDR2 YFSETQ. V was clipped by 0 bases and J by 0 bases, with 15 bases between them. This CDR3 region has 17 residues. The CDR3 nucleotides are TGCGCCAGCAGCTTGGGGCAGGCCAGGGGTATGAACACTGAAGCTTTCTTT. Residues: CASSLGQARGMNTEAFF.

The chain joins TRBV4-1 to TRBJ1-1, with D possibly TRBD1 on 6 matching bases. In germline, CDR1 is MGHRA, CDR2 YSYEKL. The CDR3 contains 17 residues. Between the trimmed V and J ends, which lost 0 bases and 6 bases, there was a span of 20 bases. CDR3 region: CASSQDRAWTERPEAFF. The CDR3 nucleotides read TGCGCCAGCAGCCAAGATCGGGCTTGGACAGAGCGCCCTGAAGCTTTCTTT.

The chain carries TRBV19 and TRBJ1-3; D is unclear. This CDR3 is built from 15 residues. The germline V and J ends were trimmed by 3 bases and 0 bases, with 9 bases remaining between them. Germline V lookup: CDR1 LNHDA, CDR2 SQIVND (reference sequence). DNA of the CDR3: TGTGCCAGTAGTATCGGCGGCCGCTCTGGAAACACCATATATTTT. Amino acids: CASSIGGRSGNTIYF.

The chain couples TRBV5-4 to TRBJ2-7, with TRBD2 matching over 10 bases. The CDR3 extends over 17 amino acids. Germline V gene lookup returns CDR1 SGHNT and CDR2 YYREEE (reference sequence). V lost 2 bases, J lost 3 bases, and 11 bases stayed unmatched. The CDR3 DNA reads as TGTGCCAGCAGCTTACTTCCGGGAGCGGGGGGGCTCTACGAGCAGTACTTC. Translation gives CASSLLPGAGGLYEQYF.

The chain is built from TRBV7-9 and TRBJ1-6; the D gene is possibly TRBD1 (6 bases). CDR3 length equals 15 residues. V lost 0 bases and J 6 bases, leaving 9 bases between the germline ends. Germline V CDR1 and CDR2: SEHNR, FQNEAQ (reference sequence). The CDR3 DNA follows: TGTGCCAGCAGCTTAGCCCCGGACAGTAATTCACCCCTCCACTTT. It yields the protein CASSLAPDSNSPLHF.

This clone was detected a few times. Here the CDR3 reads CASSQEPLRQFEKLFF. In nucleotides, the CDR3 is TGCGCCAGCAGCCAAGAACCCCTGCGGCAGTTTGAAAAACTGTTTTTT. V and J are TRBV4-1 and TRBJ1-4; D gene unclear. Trimming cost V 0 bases and J 7 bases, with 15 bases left between them. Germline-derived CDR1 and CDR2 are MGHRA and YSYEKL. The CDR3 has 16 residues.

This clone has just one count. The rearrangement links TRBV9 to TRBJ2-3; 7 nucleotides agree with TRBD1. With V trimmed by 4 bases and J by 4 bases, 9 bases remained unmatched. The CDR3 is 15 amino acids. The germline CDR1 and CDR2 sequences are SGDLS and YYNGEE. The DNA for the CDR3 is TGTGCCAGCAGCATGGAACAGGGGATTCCAGATACGCAGTATTTT. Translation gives CASSMEQGIPDTQYF.

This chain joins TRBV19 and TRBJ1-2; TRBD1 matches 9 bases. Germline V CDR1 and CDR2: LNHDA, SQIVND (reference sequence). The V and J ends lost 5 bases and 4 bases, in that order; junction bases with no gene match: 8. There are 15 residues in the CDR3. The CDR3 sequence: CASSDPGQGAYGYTF. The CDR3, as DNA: TGTGCCAGTAGTGACCCGGGACAGGGAGCCTATGGCTACACCTTC.

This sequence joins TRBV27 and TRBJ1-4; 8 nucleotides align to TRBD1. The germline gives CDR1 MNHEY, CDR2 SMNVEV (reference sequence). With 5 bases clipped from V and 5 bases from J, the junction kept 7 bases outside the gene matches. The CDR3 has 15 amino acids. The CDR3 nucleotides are TGTGCCAGCAGTCGTCTCCGGGACAGGAATGAAAAACTGTTTTTT. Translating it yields CASSRLRDRNEKLFF.

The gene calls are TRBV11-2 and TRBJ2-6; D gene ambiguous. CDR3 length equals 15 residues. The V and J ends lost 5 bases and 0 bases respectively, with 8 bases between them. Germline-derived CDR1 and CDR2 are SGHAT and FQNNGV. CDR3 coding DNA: TGTGCCAGCAGCCCCGGGTCCTCTGGGGCCAACGTCCTGACTTTC. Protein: CASSPGSSGANVLTF.

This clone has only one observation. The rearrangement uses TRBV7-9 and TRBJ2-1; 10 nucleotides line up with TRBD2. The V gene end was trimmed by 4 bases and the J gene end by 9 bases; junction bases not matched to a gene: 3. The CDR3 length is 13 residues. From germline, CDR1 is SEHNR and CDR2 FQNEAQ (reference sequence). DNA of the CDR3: TGTGCCAGCAGCTCAAGACTAGCGGGTGAGCAGTTCTTC. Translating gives CASSSRLAGEQFF.

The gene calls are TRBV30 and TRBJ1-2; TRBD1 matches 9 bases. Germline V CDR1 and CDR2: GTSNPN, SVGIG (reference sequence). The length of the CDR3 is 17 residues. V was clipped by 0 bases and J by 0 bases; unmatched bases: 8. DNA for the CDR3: TGTGCCTGGAGTGTACCAAGACAGGGGGTAGCTAACTATGGCTACACCTTC. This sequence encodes CAWSVPRQGVANYGYTF.

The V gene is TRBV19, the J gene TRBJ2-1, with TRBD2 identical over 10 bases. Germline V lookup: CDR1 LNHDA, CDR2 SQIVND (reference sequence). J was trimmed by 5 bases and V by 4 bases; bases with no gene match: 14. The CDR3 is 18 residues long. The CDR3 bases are TGTGCCAGTAGTAGGAATCCCAAGGCTAGCGGGAGTAACAATGAGCAGTTCTTC. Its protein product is CASSRNPKASGSNNEQFF.

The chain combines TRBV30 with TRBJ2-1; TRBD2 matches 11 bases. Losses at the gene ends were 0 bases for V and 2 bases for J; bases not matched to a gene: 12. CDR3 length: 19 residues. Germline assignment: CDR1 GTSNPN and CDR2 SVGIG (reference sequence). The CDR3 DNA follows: TGTGCCTGGAGTGTACTCGTAGCGGGAGGGCCTTTGGCCTACAATGAGCAGTTCTTC. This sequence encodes CAWSVLVAGGPLAYNEQFF.

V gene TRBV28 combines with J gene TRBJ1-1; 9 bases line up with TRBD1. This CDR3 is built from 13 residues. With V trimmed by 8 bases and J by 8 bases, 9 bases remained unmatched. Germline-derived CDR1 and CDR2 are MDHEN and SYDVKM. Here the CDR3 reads CASHSGQGAEAFF. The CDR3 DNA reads TGTGCCAGCCACTCGGGACAGGGTGCCGAAGCTTTCTTT.

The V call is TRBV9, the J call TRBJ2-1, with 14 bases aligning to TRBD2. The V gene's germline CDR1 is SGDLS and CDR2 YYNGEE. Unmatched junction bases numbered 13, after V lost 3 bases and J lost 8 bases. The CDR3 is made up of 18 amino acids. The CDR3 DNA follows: TGTGCCAGCAGCGCGAATGTTCGACTAGCGGGAGGGCCCGATGAGCAGTTCTTC. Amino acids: CASSANVRLAGGPDEQFF.